Below are 25 T cell receptor beta chains sequenced from a single sample in a study of blood T cells in healthy people across ages. The authors ran a second PCR of roughly 6 to 12 cycles using a sample-barcoded 5' primer and a J-beta primer mix. Using its own MiXCR run on the 5' RACE reads, TCRdb lists one record per CDR3 protein. This sample has some 1.1 million distinct CDR3 sequences, with roughly two fifths found just once. Input material: blood. The source of these receptors is a man in his late teens or twenties in good health.

The rearrangement links TRBV28 to TRBJ2-5, with 7 bases aligning to TRBD1. Germline V gene lookup returns CDR1 MDHEN and CDR2 SYDVKM. CDR3 length: 15 residues. The V segment lost 5 bases and the J segment 2 bases; nucleotides outside the gene matches: 8. CDR3 sequence reads: CASSRIGTVQETQYF. The CDR3 DNA is TGTGCCAGCAGTCGAATCGGGACAGTACAAGAGACCCAGTACTTC.

V usage is TRBV10-3 and J usage is TRBJ1-5; D remains ambiguous. The germline V gene encodes CDR1 ENHRY and CDR2 SYGVKD. This CDR3 is built from 13 residues. V was cut by 6 bases and J by 5 bases, with 11 bases left in between. CDR3 sequence reads: CAIRPRTDQPQHF. The CDR3 DNA is TGTGCCATCAGACCTAGGACGGATCAGCCCCAGCATTTT.

The rearrangement uses TRBV7-2 and TRBJ1-1; 9 bases are a match to TRBD1. Germline CDR1 reads SGHTA; CDR2 reads FQGNSA. Trimming removed 0 bases from V and 5 bases from J; junction bases left unmatched: 7. CDR3 length: 16 residues. The CDR3 here is CASSLAHGQGKTEAFF. CDR3 nucleotide sequence: TGTGCCAGCAGCTTAGCCCACGGACAGGGGAAGACTGAAGCTTTCTTT.

This rearrangement joins TRBV29-1 to TRBJ1-1; D is unresolved. Germline-derived CDR1 and CDR2 are SQVTM and ANQGSEA. The CDR3 extends over 12 amino acids. Trimming took off 3 bases at V and 6 bases at J, with 11 bases between the two ends. The CDR3 coding sequence is TGCAGCGTTGAGGATCGGTTGGCTGAAGCTTTCTTT. Encoded protein: CSVEDRLAEAFF.

This chain uses TRBV20-1 with TRBJ1-2; no reliable D call. The length of the CDR3 is 17 residues. Trimming took off 6 bases at V and 8 bases at J, with 31 bases between the two ends. Germline values: CDR1 DFQATT, CDR2 SNEGSKA (reference sequence). DNA for the CDR3: TGCAGTGCCAGACACCCCTTGCGTAGAGGCCTCTATGAGGGCTACACCTTC. Translated, it gives CSARHPLRRGLYEGYTF.

This clonotype was found many times. The chain recombines TRBV20-1 with TRBJ1-2; D is ambiguous. Germline V gene data show CDR1 as DFQATT and CDR2 as SNEGSKA (reference sequence). V shed 0 bases and J shed 8 bases, with 10 bases lying between them. CDR3 size: 12 residues. The CDR3 here is CSARDPMEGYTF. DNA for the CDR3: TGCAGTGCTAGAGACCCCATGGAAGGCTACACCTTC.

The chain employs TRBV11-2 and TRBJ2-1; perhaps TRBD1 as D (8 bases). The J call may be faulty, since TRBJ2-7 better matches the DNA end. The CDR3 length is 15 residues. Germline assignment: CDR1 SGHAT and CDR2 FQNNGV. CDR3 nucleotide sequence: TGTGCCAGCATTCGTGAGACAGGGGACTACAATGAGCAGTACTTC. Amino acid sequence: CASIRETGDYNEQYF.

The sample holds a few counts of this clonotype. The CDR3 protein is CSARKNGASYEQYF. The DNA of the CDR3 is TGCAGTGCTAGAAAAAACGGGGCCTCCTACGAGCAGTACTTC. The J gene is TRBJ2-7, the V gene TRBV20-1; D is possibly TRBD1 or TRBD2 (5 bases each). Germline V gene lookup returns CDR1 DFQATT and CDR2 SNEGSKA (reference sequence). The CDR3 is made up of 14 amino acids. V lost 2 bases and J 0 bases, leaving 11 bases between the germline ends.

The rearrangement links TRBV10-3 to TRBJ2-3, with unresolved D. V lost 5 bases to trimming and J lost 4 bases, with 13 bases between them. This CDR3 is 14 amino acids long. Germline V CDR1 and CDR2: ENHRY, SYGVKD. This CDR3 reads CAISPGPSPDTQYF. CDR3 nucleotide sequence: TGTGCCATCAGTCCGGGTCCCAGTCCAGATACGCAGTATTTT.

The rearrangement links TRBV5-6 to TRBJ2-3, with a possible D match to TRBD1 (6 bases). Per germline, CDR1 SGHDT and CDR2 YYEEEE. This CDR3 contains 17 residues. Trimming cost V 4 bases and J 0 bases, with 18 bases left between them. The chain's CDR3 is CASSAGYRVTSTDTQYF. The CDR3 coding sequence is TGTGCCAGCAGCGCCGGCTACAGGGTTACTAGCACAGATACGCAGTATTTT.

With respect to this clonotype: The junction departs from germline at one end; a sequencing error may be responsible. This rearrangement joins TRBV12-3 or TRBV12-4 to TRBJ2-1, with D possibly matching TRBD2 (6 bases). The CDR3 length is 16 residues. CDR3 amino acids: CASSLARALSYNEQFF. The DNA for the CDR3 is TGTGCCAGCAGTCTAGCGAGGGCCCTCTCCTACAATGAGCAGTTCTTC.

This clonotype was found a few times. The genes are TRBV3-1 and TRBJ1-2; D is uncertain. Germline V gene sequence: CDR1 LGHDT, CDR2 YNNKEL (reference sequence). This CDR3 has 13 amino acids. The V end was cut by 0 bases, the J end by 8 bases, with 10 bases between. CDR3 sequence (DNA): TGTGCCAGCAGCCAAGAGGAGAGGACGGGCTACACCTTC. Amino acids: CASSQEERTGYTF.

This clonotype has just a few counts. This rearrangement joins TRBV4-3 to TRBJ1-1, with TRBD1 matching over 11 bases. CDR3 length: 15 amino acids. J was trimmed by 5 bases and V by 3 bases; bases with no gene match: 5. The germline CDR1 and CDR2 sequences are LGHNA and YSLEER. CDR3 DNA sequence: TGCGCCAGCAGCCAGGGACAGGGGGAGGCTACTGAAGCTTTCTTT. This sequence encodes CASSQGQGEATEAFF.

This clonotype occurred a few times. The chain is built from TRBV12-3 or TRBV12-4 and TRBJ2-7; 7 bases map to TRBD1. With V trimmed by 7 bases and J by 4 bases, 7 bases remained unmatched. This CDR3 has 13 residues. This chain's CDR3 is CASTRGQSYEQYF. The CDR3 DNA is TGTGCCAGCACTAGGGGGCAGTCTTACGAGCAGTACTTC.

A single count supports this clonotype. At one of its ends the junction is not consistent with the germline gene, which may arise from a read error. This CDR3 reads CASSAENRDRSQPQLF. The CDR3 DNA reads TGTGCCAGCTCAGCTGAAAACCGGGACCGTAGTCAGCCCCAGCTTTTT. The genes are TRBV18 and TRBJ1-5, with a weak D call TRBD1 (5 bases). The CDR3 totals 16 residues. Germline assignment: CDR1 KGHSH and CDR2 LQKENI. Filled out from reference TRBV18 and TRBJ1-5, the complete variable domain reads NAGVMQNPRHLVRRRGQEARLRCSPMKGHSHVYWYRQLPEEGLKFMVYLQKENIIDESGMPKERFSAEFPKEGPSILRIQQVVRGDSAAYFCASSAENRDRSQPQLFGDGTRLSIL.

This clonotype was recorded at least ten times. This sequence joins TRBV20-1 and TRBJ1-2; 7 nucleotides align to TRBD1. The V gene's germline CDR1 is DFQATT and CDR2 SNEGSKA (reference sequence). The CDR3 loop spans 15 amino acids. The V segment lost 3 bases and the J segment 4 bases; nucleotides outside the gene matches: 11. CDR3 nucleotide sequence: TGCAGTGCTAGGCACTTGACAGGGCCTTCCTATGGCTACACCTTC. Its protein product is CSARHLTGPSYGYTF.

This clonotype showed up just a few times. The rearrangement links TRBV7-2 to TRBJ2-7; the D is unclear. The CDR3 has 12 amino acids. The germline V gene has CDR1 SGHTA and CDR2 FQGNSA. The V end was cut by 2 bases, the J end by 7 bases, with 9 bases between. CDR3 bases: TGTGCCAGCAGCTTACCGGAGAATGAGCAGTACTTC. It translates to CASSLPENEQYF. The full variable domain, rest sourced from reference TRBV7-2 and TRBJ2-7, is GAGVSQSPSNKVTEKGKDVELRCDPISGHTALYWYRQSLGQGLEFLIYFQGNSAPDKSGLPSDRFSAERTGGSVSTLTIQRTQQEDSAVYLCASSLPENEQYFGPGTRLTVT.

The gene calls are TRBV29-1 and TRBJ1-1, with a possible D match to TRBD1 (5 bases). V lost 6 bases to trimming and J lost 0 bases, with 11 bases between them. Per the germline V gene, CDR1 is SQVTM and CDR2 is ANQGSEA. The CDR3 runs 13 residues. CDR3: CSVVDRLNTEAFF. DNA for the CDR3: TGCAGCGTCGTCGACAGACTGAACACTGAAGCTTTCTTT.

This rearrangement joins TRBV3-1 to TRBJ2-1, with TRBD2 as a possible D gene (7 bases). The CDR3 runs to 14 residues. Germline CDR1 and CDR2: LGHDT and YNNKEL (reference sequence). V shed 0 bases and J shed 11 bases, with 14 bases lying between them. CDR3 residues: CASSQDNGGLKQFF. The CDR3 DNA reads TGTGCCAGCAGCCAAGATAACGGGGGGCTTAAGCAGTTCTTC.

DNA for the CDR3: TGTGGGGTAGGGGCCGACAGCCAGAACACTGAAGCTTTCTTT. As protein: CGVGADSQNTEAFF. V usage is TRBV6-5 and J usage is TRBJ1-1; D is perhaps TRBD1 (5 bases). Germline V gene sequence: CDR1 MNHEY, CDR2 SVGAGI. The length of the CDR3 is 14 residues.

This clonotype was counted between two and nine times. The rearrangement joins TRBV6-5 to TRBJ1-2; 10 bases fit TRBD1. With 5 bases clipped from V and 4 bases from J, the junction kept 4 bases outside the gene matches. The CDR3 is 14 amino acids. Germline V lookup: CDR1 MNHEY, CDR2 SVGAGI. The CDR3 region is CASSDRGPGYGYTF. DNA for the CDR3: TGTGCCAGCAGTGACAGGGGGCCTGGCTATGGCTACACCTTC.

The chain is built from TRBV6-6 and TRBJ2-5; no clear D gene. The J call may not be correct, given that the DNA end is closer to TRBJ2-7. There are 13 residues in the CDR3. CDR1 is MNHNY, CDR2 SVGAGI, per germline (reference sequence). The CDR3 DNA reads TGTGCCAGCAGTTACGGGCAGCAGCTCGAGCAGTACTTC. It codes for CASSYGQQLEQYF.

The chain links TRBV29-1 to TRBJ2-5; D ambiguous. The CDR3 length is 16 residues. The germline CDR1 and CDR2 sequences are SQVTM and ANQGSEA. V was trimmed by 3 bases and J by 11 bases, leaving 28 bases between them. In nucleotides, the CDR3 is TGCAGCGTTGAGGCTCCGGCCGATGATACTTACAATGAGCAGTACTTC. Encoded protein: CSVEAPADDTYNEQYF. Supplemented by reference TRBV29-1 and TRBJ2-5, the full variable domain reads SAVISQKPSRDICQRGTSLTIQCQVDSQVTMMFWYRQQPGQSLTLIATANQGSEATYESGFVIDKFPISRPNLTFSTLTVSNMSPEDSSIYLCSVEAPADDTYNEQYFGPGTRLLVL.

This CDR3 is CAISLSGFGTGELFF. The CDR3 DNA reads as TGTGCCATCAGCTTATCGGGGTTTGGCACCGGGGAGCTGTTTTTT. The V gene is TRBV10-3, the J gene TRBJ2-2, with a weak D call TRBD2 (5 bases). This CDR3 has 15 residues. Trimming removed 6 bases from V and 4 bases from J, with 15 bases in between. CDR1 ENHRY and CDR2 SYGVKD come from the germline V gene.

The chain couples TRBV5-6 to TRBJ1-1, with 7 bases fitting TRBD1. J lost 3 bases, V lost 4 bases, and 6 bases had no gene match. CDR1 is SGHDT and CDR2 is YYEEEE in the germline V gene. The CDR3 is 14 residues long. The CDR3 DNA reads as TGTGCCAGCAGCCCGGGACAGAGGGACACTGAAGCTTTCTTT. Translating it yields CASSPGQRDTEAFF.